Each of the 7 T cell receptor beta chains below was sequenced from the same sample in a study of cytomegalovirus exposure and HLA in healthy donors. The PCR used 60 Vbeta and 13 Jbeta primers. The data were produced by immunoSEQ multiplex PCR, yet TCRdb's version contains in-frame clones alone and is incomplete. Among about 96,000 clones listed, 65% to 80% were seen once. Sequencing input: PBMCs. The source of these receptors is a female donor in good health and CMV-seropositive.

The chain joins TRBV6-1 to TRBJ1-2; TRBD1 matches at 7 bases. Germline CDR1 and CDR2: MNHNS and SASEGT. With 0 bases clipped from V and 2 bases from J, the junction kept 6 bases outside the gene matches. The CDR3 length is 16 residues. This chain's CDR3 is CASSEAGQQGNYGYTF. As DNA, the CDR3 is TGTGCCAGCAGTGAAGCGGGACAGCAAGGGAACTATGGCTACACCTTC.

The chain employs TRBV4-1 and TRBJ1-2, with D possibly being TRBD1 (6 bases). The V and J ends lost 3 bases and 8 bases respectively, with 19 bases between them. The germline V gene has CDR1 MGHRA and CDR2 YSYEKL. This CDR3 has 15 amino acids. The CDR3 sequence is CASSQGLQGVEGYTF. CDR3 coding DNA: TGCGCCAGCAGCCAGGGTCTACAGGGTGTCGAAGGCTACACCTTC.

Only a few counts were recorded for this clone. The chain uses TRBV14 and TRBJ2-7, with 7 positions matching TRBD2. Germline values: CDR1 SGHDN, CDR2 FVKESK. With 1 base clipped from V and 7 bases from J, the junction kept 10 bases outside the gene matches. CDR3 length: 15 residues. CDR3 in DNA: TGTGCCAGCAGCCAAGGGCTAGCGGCAAAAGGGGAGCAGTACTTC. Translated: CASSQGLAAKGEQYF. The whole variable domain, remainder taken from reference TRBV14 and TRBJ2-7, is EAGVTQFPSHSVIEKGQTVTLRCDPISGHDNLYWYRRVMGKEIKFLLHFVKESKQDESGMPNNRFLAERTGGTYSTLKVQPAELEDSGVYFCASSQGLAAKGEQYFGPGTRLTVT.

V and J are TRBV20-1 and TRBJ2-1; D is unresolved. V was trimmed by 3 bases and J by 4 bases, leaving 4 bases between them. Germline CDR1 and CDR2: DFQATT and SNEGSKA (reference sequence). This CDR3 comprises 11 residues. This CDR3 reads CSASGYNEQFF. The CDR3 DNA reads TGCAGTGCTAGCGGGTACAATGAGCAGTTCTTC.

The genes are TRBV7-2 and TRBJ2-1; TRBD2 aligns across 9 bases. The trim removed 5 bases at V and 2 bases at J, leaving 10 bases unmatched. Germline V gene sequence: CDR1 SGHTA, CDR2 FQGNSA. This CDR3 is built from 17 residues. The CDR3 reads CASSAQAGLAPYNEQFF. Written as DNA, the CDR3 is TGTGCCAGCAGCGCCCAAGCGGGACTAGCTCCCTACAATGAGCAGTTCTTC.

This clone has only a few counts. The chain carries TRBV7-2 and TRBJ1-3, with D perhaps matching TRBD1 (5 bases). The V end was cut by 1 base, the J end by 2 bases, with 9 bases between. The CDR3 contains 15 residues. Germline CDR1 SGHTA, CDR2 FQGNSA. Here the CDR3 reads CASSLVAGAGNTIYF. CDR3 DNA: TGTGCCAGCAGCTTAGTCGCGGGGGCTGGAAACACCATATATTTT.

The gene calls are TRBV11-2 and TRBJ1-6; D uncertain. The CDR3 runs 14 residues. Germline lookup yields CDR1 SGHAT and CDR2 FQNNGV. Trimming removed 5 bases at V and 7 bases at J, with 12 bases between. CDR3 protein: CASSINSGNSPLHF. As DNA, the CDR3 is TGTGCCAGCAGCATTAACTCCGGGAATTCACCCCTCCACTTT.